The sequence of this T cell receptor (beta chain) was determined in a study of OX40 agonist ivuxolimab in advanced cancers. The method was immunoSEQ multiplex PCR; TCRdb's version includes in-frame clones alone and lacks a portion of them. This table holds 7,000 to 7,500 clones, around 80% found once. Sequences were derived from CD4+ or CD8+ T cells sorted from blood, sampled in a trial of the OX40 agonist ivuxolimab. The TCR sequence derives from an adult with an advanced solid tumor such as melanoma, head and neck, liver or kidney cancer.

The CDR3 sequence is CASSEVGRDTQYF. The CDR3 nucleotides are TGTGCCAGCAGTGAAGTGGGGCGGGATACGCAGTATTTT. The chain joins TRBV6-1 to TRBJ2-3, with D possibly matching TRBD1 (5 bases). V lost 1 base and J lost 6, with 8 bases in between. This CDR3 spans 13 amino acids. The V gene's germline CDR1 is MNHNS and CDR2 SASEGT.